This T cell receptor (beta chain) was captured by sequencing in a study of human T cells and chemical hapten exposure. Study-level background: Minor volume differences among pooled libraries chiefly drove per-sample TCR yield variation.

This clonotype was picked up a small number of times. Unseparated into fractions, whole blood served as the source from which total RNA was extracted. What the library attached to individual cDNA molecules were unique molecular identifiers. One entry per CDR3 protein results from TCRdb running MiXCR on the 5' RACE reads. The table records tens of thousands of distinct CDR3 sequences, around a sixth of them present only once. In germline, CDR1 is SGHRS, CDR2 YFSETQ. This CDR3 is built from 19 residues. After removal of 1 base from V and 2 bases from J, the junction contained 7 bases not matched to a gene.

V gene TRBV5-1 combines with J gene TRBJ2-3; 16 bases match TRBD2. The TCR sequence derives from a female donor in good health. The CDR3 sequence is CASSLWGTSGGANTDTQYF. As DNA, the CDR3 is TGCGCCAGCAGCTTGTGGGGGACTAGCGGGGGGGCCAACACAGATACGCAGTATTTT.